This is a list of T cell receptor beta chains from one sample in a study of blood T cell repertoires in COVID-19. Measured with immunoSEQ multiplex PCR; TCRdb has only the in-frame clones, and not every one. The data show 150,000 or so clones, with roughly 84% seen just once and about 12% held by the top ten. Sequencing was carried out using peripheral blood. These receptors originate from a woman aged 55-70 years with COVID-19, enrolled during active disease. The CDR3 runs from the conserved cysteine through the conserved F or W. D genes are given only for firm matches. Size is stated for part of the rows, as once, few or many counts, or as a class when the clone is expanded.

.,14,TRBJ2-1,TRBV5-6,TRBD1,TGTGCCAGCAGCGCACCGGGACAGGGAAATGAGCAGTTCTTC,CASSAPGQGNEQFF
few,12,TRBJ2-5,TRBV15,.,TGTGCCACCAGCAGAGTGGGCGAGACCCAGTACTTC,CATSRVGETQYF
.,14,TRBJ1-6,TRBV3-1/TRBV3-2,.,TGTGCCAGCAGCCAAGGCGGGGGTAATTCACCCCTCCACTTT,CASSQGGGNSPLHF
.,14,TRBJ1-4,TRBV5-1,.,TGCGCCAGCAGCTTGAGGGGAACTAATGAAAAACTGTTTTTT,CASSLRGTNEKLFF
.,14,TRBJ1-5,TRBV7-2,TRBD1,TGTGCCAGCAGTACCGGGACAGTCCTTGAGCCCCAGCATTTT,CASSTGTVLEPQHF
.,12,TRBJ2-1,TRBV2,.,TGTGCCAGCACGGACAGCTACAATGAGCAGTTCTTC,CASTDSYNEQFF
.,15,TRBJ1-1,TRBV6-2/TRBV6-3,.,TGTGCCAGCAGTTACCCCAGGGCACAGGATTTTAAAGCTTTCTTT,CASSYPRAQDFKAFF
.,13,TRBJ1-5,TRBV5-1,.,TGCGCCAGCAGCCAGTGGAGCAATCAGCCCCAGCATTTT,CASSQWSNQPQHF
.,18,TRBJ1-6,TRBV23-1,.,TGCGCCAGCAGTCAATCGAAGGCAGGCAGCTCCTATAATTCACCCCTCCACTTT,CASSQSKAGSSYNSPLHF
.,14,TRBJ1-1,TRBV18,.,TGTGCCAGCTCACTTCGGACAGAAAACACTGAAGCTTTCTTT,CASSLRTENTEAFF
.,15,TRBJ1-2,TRBV7-3,.,TGTGCCAGCATCCCATGGGGGCAGGGACAAGGGGGCTACACCTTC,CASIPWGQGQGGYTF
.,14,TRBJ1-5,TRBV6-6,.,TGTGCCAGCAGTTCCTCAGGGGTCAATCAGCCCCAGCATTTT,CASSSSGVNQPQHF
.,17,TRBJ2-5,TRBV7-8,TRBD2,TGTGCCAGCAGCTCACCCTCCGGACTAGCGGGGGGAGAGACCCAGTACTTC,CASSSPSGLAGGETQYF
.,15,TRBJ1-5,TRBV27,TRBD1,TGTGCCAGCAGGGGGACAGGGGTGAGCAATCAGCCCCAGCATTTT,CASRGTGVSNQPQHF
.,14,TRBJ1-1,TRBV5-4,TRBD1,TGTGCCAGCAGCTTGGACAGGGGTGGCACTGAAGCTTTCTTT,CASSLDRGGTEAFF
once,15,TRBJ2-5,TRBV13,.,TGTGCCAGCAGCTTAAGCGGCCCCCACCAAGAGACCCAGTACTTC,CASSLSGPHQETQYF
.,14,TRBJ2-2,TRBV6-5,.,TGTGCCAGCAGTTCTGCGGGCGACACCGGGGAGCTGTTTTTT,CASSSAGDTGELFF
.,15,TRBJ1-4,TRBV7-2,TRBD1,TGTGCCAGCAGCCACGGGACAGGGGAGAATGAAAAACTGTTTTTT,CASSHGTGENEKLFF
.,15,TRBJ2-1,TRBV19,TRBD1,TGTGCCAGTAGTAGGCCGGGACAGGGAATCGATGAGCAGTTCTTC,CASSRPGQGIDEQFF
.,15,TRBJ1-4,TRBV6-6,.,TGTGCCAGCAGGGGCGGGGGAGGGGTTATGGAGAAACTGTTTTTT,CASRGGGGVMEKLFF
.,17,TRBJ1-1,TRBV4-1,.,TGCGCCAGCAGCCAAGATCGGCACGTTGCAGGGGCCAGTGAAGCTTTCTTT,CASSQDRHVAGASEAFF
.,14,TRBJ2-1,TRBV19,.,TGTGCCAGTAGTATAGGGACAGAATACAATGAGCAGTTCTTC,CASSIGTEYNEQFF
.,17,TRBJ2-1,TRBV3-1/TRBV3-2,TRBD2,TGTGCCAGCAGTCCGGGAACTAGCGGCCTGTACCGAGGAGAGCAGTTCTTC,CASSPGTSGLYRGEQFF
.,15,TRBJ2-3,TRBV20-1,TRBD2,TGCAGTGCTAGTTTTGCGGGAGGGCCTACAGATACGCAGTATTTT,CSASFAGGPTDTQYF
once,17,TRBJ1-2,TRBV7-2,.,TGTGCCAGCAGCCTATTCCGCAACGGGGGTGCAGGAAATGGCTACACCTTC,CASSLFRNGGAGNGYTF
.,14,TRBJ2-1,TRBV3-1/TRBV3-2,.,TGTGCCAGCAGCCAAGATCTCTGGAGCAATGAGCAGTTCTTC,CASSQDLWSNEQFF
.,14,TRBJ1-6,TRBV18,TRBD1,TGTGCCAGCTCCCCGGGACAGGGAGGTTCACCCCTCCACTTT,CASSPGQGGSPLHF
.,15,TRBJ1-3,TRBV25-1,.,TGTGCCAGCAGTGAATCTTTGGGAGTGGGAAACACCATATATTTT,CASSESLGVGNTIYF
.,16,TRBJ2-5,TRBV14,TRBD2,TGTGCCAGCAGCCTAAGACTAGCGCTTGCCCCGGAGACCCAGTACTTC,CASSLRLALAPETQYF
.,15,TRBJ2-1,TRBV5-1,TRBD1,TGCGCCAGCAGCTTGCTACAGGGGACCCACAATGAGCAGTTCTTC,CASSLLQGTHNEQFF
.,15,TRBJ1-3,TRBV9,.,TGTGCCAGCAGCGTAGTAGCAGGGGCTGGAAACACCATATATTTT,CASSVVAGAGNTIYF
.,14,TRBJ1-1,TRBV3-1/TRBV3-2,.,TGTGCCAGCAGCCAAGAACAGGGGAACACTGAAGCTTTCTTT,CASSQEQGNTEAFF
.,15,TRBJ1-2,TRBV7-9,.,TGTGCCAGCAGCTTAACCGGGGGGTCCGGCGATGGCTACACCTTC,CASSLTGGSGDGYTF
.,15,TRBJ1-2,TRBV5-1,TRBD1,TGCGCCAGCAGCTTGGGGGACAGGGCCTCCTATGGCTACACCTTC,CASSLGDRASYGYTF
.,15,TRBJ2-7,TRBV6-6,.,TGTGCCAGCAGCCCCGTGAGACAGGCCTCCTACGAGCAGTACTTC,CASSPVRQASYEQYF
.,16,TRBJ2-2,TRBV5-8,TRBD2,TGTGCCAGCAGCACCGGGACTAGCGGGAGCCCCGGGGAGCTGTTTTTT,CASSTGTSGSPGELFF
.,20,TRBJ2-6,TRBV29-1,TRBD2,TGCAGCGTTGAAGAATATGGGCGGGAGAGCTCCTACTCTGGGGCCAACGTCCTGACTTTC,CSVEEYGRESSYSGANVLTF
.,15,TRBJ2-2,TRBV7-2,TRBD2,TGTGCCAGCAGCTTCAAGGGGAGGGACACCGGGGAGCTGTTTTTT,CASSFKGRDTGELFF
.,14,TRBJ1-1,TRBV5-5,TRBD1,TGTGCCAGCAGTCGGGGACAGGGGAACACTGAAGCTTTCTTT,CASSRGQGNTEAFF
.,15,TRBJ1-2,TRBV3-1/TRBV3-2,.,TGTGCCAGCAGCCCTAGGACGGTTGGTAGCGGTGGCTACACCTTC,CASSPRTVGSGGYTF
.,15,TRBJ2-5,TRBV19,.,TGTGCCAGTAGTATGTGGCCGGGGGTGGATCTGACCCAGTACTTC,CASSMWPGVDLTQYF
.,15,TRBJ2-2,TRBV19,TRBD2,TGTGCCAGTAGTGCGAGCGGGGGGGCACCCGGGGAGCTGTTTTTT,CASSASGGAPGELFF
.,15,TRBJ1-4,TRBV19,.,TGTGCCAGTAGTTTCGGGGGGACAACTAATGAAAAACTGTTTTTT,CASSFGGTTNEKLFF
.,16,TRBJ2-3,TRBV19,.,TGTGCCAGTAGTATGGGCACGGGAGTAGGGGCAGATACGCAGTATTTT,CASSMGTGVGADTQYF
.,14,TRBJ2-3,TRBV19,TRBD2,TGTGCCACCAGGACTAGCGGAAGCACAGATACGCAGTATTTT,CATRTSGSTDTQYF
once,14,TRBJ1-2,TRBV2,.,TGTGCCAGCAGTTTAACCGGGACGCGGGGTGGCTACACCTTC,CASSLTGTRGGYTF
.,13,TRBJ1-2,TRBV12-3/TRBV12-4,TRBD1,TGTGCCAGCAGCTTGACAGGGGGCAGTGGCTACACCTTC,CASSLTGGSGYTF
.,16,TRBJ1-2,TRBV9,.,TGTGCCAGCAGCGCCACAACAGGGTACTCTAACTATGGCTACACCTTC,CASSATTGYSNYGYTF
.,15,TRBJ1-1,TRBV21-1,.,TGTGCCAGCAGCAAAGAAATAAGGCAGGGCGGAATCGCTTTCTTT,CASSKEIRQGGIAFF
.,14,TRBJ2-7,TRBV29-1,.,TGCAGCGCCCGAGCAGGGTTCCCTACCTACGAGCAGTACTTC,CSARAGFPTYEQYF
once,15,TRBJ2-5,TRBV7-8,TRBD1,TGTGCCAGCAGCAGATGGGGGAACAGGGGGGAGACCCAGTACTTC,CASSRWGNRGETQYF
.,14,TRBJ1-6,TRBV7-6,TRBD1,TGTGCCAGCAGCGAACCGGACAGGGGGTCACCCCTCCACTTT,CASSEPDRGSPLHF
.,12,TRBJ1-1,TRBV6-2/TRBV6-3,.,TGTGCCAGCAGTTACCCGAGCACTGAAGCTTTCTTT,CASSYPSTEAFF
.,13,TRBJ2-2,TRBV3-1/TRBV3-2,.,TGTGCCAGCAGCCTTAGCACGGTCGGGGAGCTGTTTTTT,CASSLSTVGELFF
few,15,TRBJ1-1,TRBV9,TRBD1,TGTGCCAGCAGCCCTACCGGACAGGGTAACACTGAAGCTTTCTTT,CASSPTGQGNTEAFF
.,15,TRBJ2-6,TRBV11-3,.,TGTGCCAGCAGCTTATCCGGTTCTGGGGCCAACGTCCTGACTTTC,CASSLSGSGANVLTF